This is a list of T cell receptor beta chains from one sample in a study of identical twins. Each CDR3 protein gets one entry after TCRdb re-called the 5' RACE reads with MiXCR. The table includes about 250,000 distinct CDR3 sequences, 6.5% to 9.5% detected once. This sample also belongs to another study, concerning yellow fever vaccine responses in identical twins.

Sequencing was carried out using CD8+ T cells sorted from blood. The receptors shown here come from a woman aged 18-29 years in good health. Each CDR3 is given with its conserved first and last residue. The D gene is left open where the match is weak. Clone size appears in some rows only: once, few, many, or a class for an expanded clone.

>TRBJ1-4|TRBV30|-|few
CAWSVTATNEKLFF
TGTGCCTGGAGTGTGACTGCAACTAATGAAAAACTGTTTTTT
>TRBJ2-4|TRBV27|TRBD1|few
CASSCGQGDFSAKNIQYF
TGTGCCAGCAGTTGCGGACAGGGAGACTTTTCGGCCAAAAACATTCAGTACTTC
>TRBJ1-4|TRBV12-3/TRBV12-4|-|-
CASSPNDGNEKLFF
TGTGCCAGCAGTCCTAATGACGGGAATGAAAAACTGTTTTTT
>TRBJ2-7|TRBV6-2/TRBV6-3|TRBD1|-
CASSYPGQGRPEQYF
TGTGCCAGCAGTTACCCGGGACAGGGACGACCCGAGCAGTACTTC
>TRBJ2-3|TRBV29-1|-|few
CSVVLWTYSTDTQYF
TGCAGCGTTGTATTGTGGACTTATAGCACAGATACGCAGTATTTT
>TRBJ2-2|TRBV30|-|-
CAWTRGGTGELFF
TGTGCCTGGACCCGGGGCGGCACCGGGGAGCTGTTTTTT
>TRBJ1-2|TRBV7-2|TRBD1|few
CASSLEGQGGGYTF
TGTGCCAGCAGCCTCGAGGGACAGGGTGGAGGCTACACCTTC
>TRBJ2-7|TRBV20-1|-|-
CSARGYFSYEQYF
TGCAGTGCTAGGGGCTACTTCTCCTACGAGCAGTACTTC
>TRBJ2-1|TRBV4-3|TRBD2|many
CASSQESVLAGGPAYNEQFF
TGCGCCAGCAGCCAAGAAAGTGTTCTAGCGGGAGGGCCGGCCTACAATGAGCAGTTCTTC
>TRBJ2-7|TRBV5-6|-|-
CASSYGTSNEQYF
TGTGCCAGCAGCTACGGGACTTCCAACGAGCAGTACTTC
>TRBJ2-3|TRBV4-1|-|-
CASSPGTVDTQYF
TGCGCCAGCAGCCCCGGGACGGTAGATACGCAGTATTTT
>TRBJ2-7|TRBV28|TRBD1|many
CASSGTGGSYEQYF
TGTGCCAGCAGTGGGACAGGGGGCTCCTACGAGCAGTACTTC
>TRBJ2-3|TRBV5-1|-|many
CASSSVGDTQYF
TGCGCCAGCAGCTCAGTAGGAGATACGCAGTATTTT
>TRBJ2-7|TRBV29-1|TRBD1|few
CSVGGRSGGGYYEQYF
TGCAGCGTTGGGGGCCGATCAGGGGGTGGGTACTACGAGCAGTACTTC
>TRBJ2-7|TRBV29-1|TRBD1|many
CSVGTANLYEQYF
TGCAGCGTCGGGACAGCGAACCTATACGAGCAGTACTTC
>TRBJ1-1|TRBV10-1|-|many
CASSLGMNTEAFF
TGCGCCAGCAGTCTAGGAATGAACACTGAAGCTTTCTTT
>TRBJ2-1|TRBV20-1|TRBD2|-
CSARTEQREGLRSYNEQFF
TGCAGTGCTAGAACGGAGCAGCGGGAGGGCCTTCGGTCCTACAATGAGCAGTTCTTC